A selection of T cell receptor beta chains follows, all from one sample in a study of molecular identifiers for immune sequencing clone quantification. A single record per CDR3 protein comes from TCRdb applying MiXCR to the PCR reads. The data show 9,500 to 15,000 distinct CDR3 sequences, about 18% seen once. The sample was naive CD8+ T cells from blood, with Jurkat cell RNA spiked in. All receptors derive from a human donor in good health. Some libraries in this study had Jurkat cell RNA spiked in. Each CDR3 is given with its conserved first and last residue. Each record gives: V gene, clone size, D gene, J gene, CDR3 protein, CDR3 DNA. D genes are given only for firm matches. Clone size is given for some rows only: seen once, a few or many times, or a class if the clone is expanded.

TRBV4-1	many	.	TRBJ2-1	CASSRASYNEQFF	TGCGCCAGCAGCCGGGCCTCCTACAATGAGCAGTTCTTC
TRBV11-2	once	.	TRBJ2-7	CASSFTTRETQDEQYF	TGTGCCAGCAGCTTTACCACCCGGGAGACCCAGGACGAGCAGTACTTC
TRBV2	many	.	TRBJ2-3	CASSEGEMSFRDTQYF	TGTGCCAGCAGTGAAGGGGAGATGTCATTCCGGGATACGCAGTATTTT
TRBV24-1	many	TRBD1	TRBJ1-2	CATSGTGATYGYTF	TGTGCCACCAGCGGTACAGGGGCTACCTATGGCTACACCTTC
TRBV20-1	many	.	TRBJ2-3	CSARDTGEDTQYF	TGCAGTGCTAGAGATACGGGAGAAGATACGCAGTATTTT
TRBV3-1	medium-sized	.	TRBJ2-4	CASSQDQRGTQNIQYF	TGTGCCAGCAGCCAAGATCAACGGGGGACTCAAAACATTCAGTACTTC
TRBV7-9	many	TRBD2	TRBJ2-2	CASTATLAGDDTGELFF	TGTGCCAGCACTGCAACCCTAGCGGGCGACGACACCGGGGAGCTGTTTTTT
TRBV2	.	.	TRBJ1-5	CASRGDTSSQPQHF	TGTGCCAGCAGGGGAGATACGTCCTCCCAGCCCCAGCATTTT
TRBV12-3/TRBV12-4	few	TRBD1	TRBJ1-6	CAGRKRGPNSPLHF	TGTGCCGGCAGAAAGAGGGGGCCTAATTCACCCCTCCACTTT
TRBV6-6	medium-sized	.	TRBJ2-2	CASIAADRSNTGELFF	TGTGCCAGCATTGCGGCAGACCGAAGCAACACCGGGGAGCTGTTTTTT
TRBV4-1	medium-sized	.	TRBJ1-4	CASSQDDPPGEKLFF	TGCGCCAGCAGCCAAGATGACCCGCCAGGGGAAAAACTGTTTTTT
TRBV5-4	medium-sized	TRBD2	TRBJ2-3	CASSREGLADTDTQYF	TGTGCCAGCAGCAGAGAAGGACTAGCGGACACAGATACGCAGTATTTT
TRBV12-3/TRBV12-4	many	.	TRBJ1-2	CASSPGIYGYTF	TGTGCCAGCAGCCCCGGGATCTATGGCTACACCTTC
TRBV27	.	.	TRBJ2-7	CASSLSPLYEQYF	TGTGCCAGCAGTTTATCCCCACTGTACGAGCAGTACTTC